Following are 20 T cell receptor beta chains from one sample sequenced in a study of cytomegalovirus exposure and HLA in healthy donors. Amplification used 60 Vbeta primers and 13 Jbeta primers. TCRdb's copy holds only in-frame clones and misses some; the assay was immunoSEQ multiplex PCR. Among approximately 200,000 clones, more than 70% were seen once, and the ten largest hold around 0.26%. The specimen was PBMCs. The receptors were sampled from a boy between 10 and 17 years old in good health and CMV-seronegative.

The chain recombines TRBV29-1 with TRBJ2-5, with 9 bases identical to TRBD2. With 7 bases clipped from V and 2 bases from J, the junction kept 5 bases outside the gene matches. Looked up from germline, CDR1 is SQVTM and CDR2 is ANQGSEA. This CDR3 is built from 13 residues. CDR3 bases: TGCAGCGGCAGCGGGAGGCTACAAGAGACCCAGTACTTC. Translated: CSGSGRLQETQYF.

The gene calls are TRBV28 and TRBJ2-5; 7 nucleotides line up with TRBD1. Germline CDR1 reads MDHEN; CDR2 reads SYDVKM. The CDR3 is made up of 17 amino acids. With 5 bases clipped from V and 3 bases from J, the junction kept 15 bases outside the gene matches. CDR3 sequence (DNA): TGTGCCAGCAGTCTGCAGGGTATAGGGACAGCTAAAGAGACCCAGTACTTC. Translated, it gives CASSLQGIGTAKETQYF.

The V and J genes are TRBV25-1 and TRBJ1-1, with a weak D call TRBD1 (5 bases). This CDR3 has 15 amino acids. Per germline, CDR1 MGHDK and CDR2 SYGVNS. Deletions cut 3 bases from V and 7 bases from J, with 18 bases between. CDR3 residues: CASSDLGGLDIEAFF. The CDR3 coding sequence is TGTGCCAGCAGTGATCTGGGAGGTCTGGACATTGAAGCTTTCTTT. The full variable domain, rest sourced from reference TRBV25-1 and TRBJ1-1, is EADIYQTPRYLVIGTGKKITLECSQTMGHDKMYWYQQDPGMELHLIHYSYGVNSTEKGDLSSESTVSRIRTEHFPLTLESARPSHTSQYLCASSDLGGLDIEAFFGQGTRLTVV.

The chain has TRBV7-9 and TRBJ2-7, with TRBD1 matching over 12 bases. Germline V gene lookup returns CDR1 SEHNR and CDR2 FQNEAQ (reference sequence). This CDR3 contains 15 residues. V was pared by 5 bases and J by 3 bases, with 5 bases of the junction left unmatched. The CDR3 reads CASSPRDRGLYEQYF. In nucleotides, the CDR3 is TGTGCCAGCAGCCCGCGGGACAGGGGGCTCTACGAGCAGTACTTC.

The genes are TRBV6-5 and TRBJ2-5; unclear D gene. Looked up from germline, CDR1 is MNHEY and CDR2 is SVGAGI. V was clipped by 6 bases and J by 1 base, with 12 bases between them. The CDR3 runs to 14 residues. The chain's CDR3 is CASSPWASQETQYF. CDR3 sequence (DNA): TGTGCCAGCAGCCCTTGGGCCAGCCAAGAGACCCAGTACTTC.

This chain connects TRBV5-1 to TRBJ2-3, with TRBD2 matching 7 bases. The V gene end was trimmed by 0 bases and the J gene end by 2 bases; junction bases not matched to a gene: 6. The CDR3 length is 16 residues. Per the germline V gene, CDR1 is SGHRS and CDR2 is YFSETQ. As DNA, the CDR3 is TGCGCCAGCAGCTTGGACGCGGGAGATCTCACAGATACGCAGTATTTT. Amino acids: CASSLDAGDLTDTQYF.

This chain uses TRBV4-3 with TRBJ2-6; a weak D match, TRBD1 (5 bases). Germline V gives CDR1 LGHNA, CDR2 YSLEER. This CDR3 is 14 amino acids long. Trimming stripped 8 bases from V and 0 bases from J, with 8 bases between. In DNA form, the CDR3 reads TGCGCCAGCGCACAGGTCTCTGGGGCCAACGTCCTGACTTTC. This gives the protein CASAQVSGANVLTF.

The chain combines TRBV9 with TRBJ2-2, with TRBD2 matching over 14 bases. The CDR3 runs 19 residues. The germline V gene has CDR1 SGDLS and CDR2 YYNGEE. V lost 7 bases to trimming and J lost 1 base; unmatched junction nucleotides: 12. CDR3 sequence (DNA): TGTGCCAGCCAGAGACTAGCGGGGGGGCCGTCGAAGAACACCGGGGAGCTGTTTTTT. The encoded protein is CASQRLAGGPSKNTGELFF.

The chain carries TRBV29-1 and TRBJ1-1; perhaps TRBD1 as D (6 bases). The germline gives CDR1 SQVTM, CDR2 ANQGSEA. The CDR3 runs to 11 residues. V dropped 4 bases and J dropped 5 bases, with 8 bases sitting between them. The DNA for the CDR3 is TGCAGCGTTGTCAGGGGAACTGAAGCTTTCTTT. This codes for CSVVRGTEAFF.

This clone turned up a few times. The gene calls are TRBV6-5 and TRBJ1-3; a weak D match, TRBD1 (6 bases). Per germline, CDR1 MNHEY and CDR2 SVGAGI. Trimming shortened V by 6 bases and J by 4 bases, and 10 bases separated the two germline ends. The CDR3 length is 13 residues. The chain's CDR3 is CASRSGQGNTIYF. In DNA, the CDR3 is TGTGCCAGCAGGAGCGGACAGGGAAACACCATATATTTT.

V usage is TRBV30 and J usage is TRBJ2-3; TRBD2 aligns across 8 bases. The length of the CDR3 is 12 residues. V was clipped by 4 bases and J by 3 bases; unmatched bases: 0. Per the germline V gene, CDR1 is GTSNPN and CDR2 is SVGIG (reference sequence). The DNA for the CDR3 is TGTGCCTGGACTAGCGGGACAGATACGCAGTATTTT. Translation gives CAWTSGTDTQYF.

The rearrangement joins TRBV4-2 to TRBJ2-1, with 12 bases that match TRBD2. CDR3 size: 17 residues. J gave up 8 bases and V 1 base, and 9 bases lay outside the gene matches. Germline V gene sequence: CDR1 LGHNA, CDR2 YNFKEQ. Here the CDR3 reads CASSQGALAGGSYEQFF. As DNA, the CDR3 is TGTGCCAGCAGCCAAGGTGCACTAGCGGGAGGTTCGTATGAGCAGTTCTTC.

The chain links TRBV27 to TRBJ2-5; D may be TRBD1 (6 bases). Germline V lookup: CDR1 MNHEY, CDR2 SMNVEV (reference sequence). The CDR3 runs 15 residues. Trimming stripped 0 bases from V and 2 bases from J, with 10 bases between. For the CDR3, the DNA is TGTGCCAGCAGTTTATCCCGCAGGGGTCAAGAGACCCAGTACTTC. This gives the protein CASSLSRRGQETQYF.

The chain combines TRBV6-1 with TRBJ2-2; D unclear. The CDR3 has 12 amino acids. Trimming took off 5 bases at V and 4 bases at J, with 5 bases between the two ends. Germline V gene data show CDR1 as MNHNS and CDR2 as SASEGT. The CDR3 protein is CASSTVTGELFF. CDR3 nucleotides: TGTGCCAGCAGTACTGTCACCGGGGAGCTGTTTTTT.

This chain uses TRBV2 with TRBJ2-7; the D is unclear. V was shortened by 0 bases and J by 1 base, with 13 bases between the two germline ends. Per germline, CDR1 SNHLY and CDR2 FYNNEI. This CDR3 has 16 amino acids. CDR3 region: CASSEAGSSPSYEQYF. In DNA, the CDR3 is TGTGCCAGCAGTGAAGCCGGGTCAAGTCCATCCTACGAGCAGTACTTC.

The chain links TRBV30 to TRBJ2-7; D might be TRBD2 (5 bases). CDR1 is GTSNPN and CDR2 is SVGIG in the germline V gene (reference sequence). Trimming stripped 0 bases from V and 1 base from J, with 7 bases between. The CDR3 has 13 residues. The CDR3: CAWSVGGSYEQYF. The CDR3 nucleotides are TGTGCCTGGAGTGTTGGAGGTTCCTACGAGCAGTACTTC.

In this sample, this clone turned up once. This rearrangement joins TRBV21-1 to TRBJ1-5; the table calls TRBD1, which could not be checked here. TRBV21-1 is given as a pseudogene. This CDR3 is built from 14 residues. In nucleotides, the CDR3 is TGTGCCAGCAGCAAAGGTGTGGGGCCGGAGCCCCAGCATTTT. Amino acids: CASSKGVGPEPQHF.

The chain uses TRBV23-1 and TRBJ1-5, with TRBD1 matching 9 bases. TRBV23-1 qualifies as an ORF whose function is uncertain. Trimming took 6 bases from V and 4 from J; bases not matched to a gene: 4. This CDR3 is built from 14 residues. The DNA of the CDR3 is TGCGCCAGCAGATACGACAGGGGGAATCAGCCCCAGCATTTT. Amino acid sequence: CASRYDRGNQPQHF.

J is TRBJ2-1 and V is TRBV6-5; 8 nucleotides line up with TRBD2. This CDR3 region has 15 residues. Germline V gives CDR1 MNHEY, CDR2 SVGAGI. V lost 4 bases, J lost 6 bases, and 8 bases stayed unmatched. The CDR3 reads CASSLSGTRFNEQFF. CDR3 coding DNA: TGTGCCAGCAGTTTATCAGGGACTAGGTTCAATGAGCAGTTCTTC.

The gene calls are TRBV6-6 and TRBJ1-1, with TRBD1 identical over 8 bases. J was trimmed by 4 bases and V by 2 bases; bases with no gene match: 6. The germline V gene encodes CDR1 MNHNY and CDR2 SVGAGI (reference sequence). This CDR3 has 15 amino acids. The CDR3: CASSYPTGAGTEAFF. CDR3 sequence (DNA): TGTGCCAGCAGTTACCCGACAGGGGCGGGCACTGAAGCTTTCTTT.